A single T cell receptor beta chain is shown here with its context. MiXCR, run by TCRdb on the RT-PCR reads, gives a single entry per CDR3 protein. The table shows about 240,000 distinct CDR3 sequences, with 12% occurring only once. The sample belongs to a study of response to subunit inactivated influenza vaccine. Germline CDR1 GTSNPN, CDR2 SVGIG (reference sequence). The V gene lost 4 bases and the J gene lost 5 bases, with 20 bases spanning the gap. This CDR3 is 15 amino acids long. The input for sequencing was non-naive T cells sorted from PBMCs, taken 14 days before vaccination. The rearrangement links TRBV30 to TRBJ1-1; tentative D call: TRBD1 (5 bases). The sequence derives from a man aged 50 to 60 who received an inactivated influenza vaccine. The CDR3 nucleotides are TGTGCCTGGACCTCCGCGCGTGGGAGGGGAACTGAAGCTTTCTTT. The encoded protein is CAWTSARGRGTEAFF.